These 10 T cell receptor beta chains were sequenced from one sample in a study of response to subunit inactivated influenza vaccine. TCRdb independently ran MiXCR on the RT-PCR reads; one entry per CDR3 protein. The table lists 430,000 or so distinct CDR3 sequences, approximately 11% of them singletons. The sequencing used PBMCs from blood, collected about 40 days after vaccination. The source of these receptors is a man aged 50-59 years who received an inactivated influenza vaccine.

This chain uses TRBV7-9 with TRBJ1-2, with 7 bases that match TRBD1. Germline V gives CDR1 SEHNR, CDR2 FQNEAQ (reference sequence). The CDR3 length is 15 residues. After removal of 5 bases from V and 5 bases from J, the junction contained 11 bases not matched to a gene. CDR3 sequence: CASSPEQGLKYGYTF. For the CDR3, the DNA is TGTGCCAGCAGCCCCGAACAGGGGTTAAAGTATGGCTACACCTTC.

This clonotype has just a few counts. The J gene is TRBJ2-1, the V gene TRBV6-5; TRBD2 matches at 7 bases. The CDR3 runs to 17 residues. Germline values: CDR1 MNHEY, CDR2 SVGAGI. V dropped 5 bases and J dropped 0; count of bases not matched to a gene: 10. The CDR3 region is CASSTEEGGSSYNEQFF. CDR3 sequence (DNA): TGTGCCAGCAGTACTGAAGAAGGCGGGAGCTCCTACAATGAGCAGTTCTTC.

This clonotype was detected only a few times. Mismatch with germline at one junction end may stem from a read error. The CDR3 sequence is CCARDHRLAGSSYEQYF. The CDR3 DNA reads as TGCTGTGCTAGAGATCATCGGCTAGCGGGGAGCTCCTACGAGCAGTACTTC. This rearrangement joins TRBV20-1 to TRBJ2-7; 9 bases agree with TRBD2. The CDR3 runs 17 residues. Germline CDR1 reads DFQATT; CDR2 reads SNEGSKA (reference sequence).

The rearrangement links TRBV20-1 to TRBJ2-3, with D possibly called TRBD1 or TRBD2 (5 bases each). Germline assignment: CDR1 DFQATT and CDR2 SNEGSKA (reference sequence). The CDR3 sequence is 13 residues long. The CDR3 loop is CRTRGVGTDTQYF. In DNA, the CDR3 is TGCAGGACCCGGGGCGTCGGCACAGATACGCAGTATTTT.

This clonotype was seen a handful of times. The chain carries TRBV5-1 and TRBJ2-5; D is possibly TRBD2 (6 bases). The germline gives CDR1 SGHRS, CDR2 YFSETQ. The CDR3 sequence is 15 residues long. V lost 5 bases and J 5 bases, leaving 19 bases between the germline ends. The DNA for the CDR3 is TGCGCCAGCAGATTCACCGGGAGTCTGAGCGAGACCCAGTACTTC. It specifies CASRFTGSLSETQYF.

V gene TRBV27 combines with J gene TRBJ2-1; 7 bases match TRBD1. Germline lookup yields CDR1 MNHEY and CDR2 SMNVEV (reference sequence). J was trimmed by 8 bases and V by 5 bases; bases with no gene match: 12. The CDR3 has 15 residues. Here the CDR3 DNA reads TGTGCCAGCAGTCCAACCTTACAGGGGAATCATGAGCAGTTCTTC. Amino acid sequence: CASSPTLQGNHEQFF.

The table lists this clonotype with many counts. The J gene is TRBJ1-2, the V gene TRBV24-1; D not certain. The CDR3 has 12 amino acids. V was pared by 6 bases and J by 0 bases, with 4 bases between. Germline loops: CDR1 KGHDR, CDR2 SFDVKD. DNA for the CDR3: TGTGCCACCAGTAAATCTAACTATGGCTACACCTTC. Amino acids: CATSKSNYGYTF.

This clonotype was counted only a few times. The chain couples TRBV6-2 or TRBV6-3 to TRBJ2-1; TRBD2 matches at 7 bases. In germline, CDR1 is MNHEY, CDR2 SVGEGT. There are 16 residues in the CDR3. Trimming cost V 5 bases and J 1 base; bases outside gene matches: 8. As DNA, the CDR3 is TGTGCCAGCAGTAGTGGGGGGGAGTGGTCCTACAATGAGCAGTTCTTC. Translated: CASSSGGEWSYNEQFF.

This clonotype was seen a handful of times. The rearrangement uses TRBV20-1 and TRBJ1-1; D is unclear. The CDR3 runs 14 residues. The germline gives CDR1 DFQATT, CDR2 SNEGSKA (reference sequence). V gave up 0 bases and J gave up 5 bases, with 13 bases separating them. The CDR3 sequence: CSARDPRDGTEAFF. The CDR3 DNA sequence: TGCAGTGCTAGAGATCCTAGGGATGGGACTGAAGCTTTCTTT.

This clonotype was observed a few times. The CDR3 bases are TGCGCCAGCAGCTTCGGCATGGCGGAGACCCAGTACTTC. It yields the protein CASSFGMAETQYF. This chain connects TRBV5-1 to TRBJ2-5; D call uncertain. The CDR3 has 13 amino acids. Germline lookup yields CDR1 SGHRS and CDR2 YFSETQ. V lost 2 bases to trimming and J lost 5 bases, with 10 bases between them. Using reference TRBV5-1 and TRBJ2-5 for the parts outside the CDR3, the full variable domain is KAGVTQTPRYLIKTRGQQVTLSCSPISGHRSVSWYQQTPGQGLQFLFEYFSETQRNKGNFPGRFSGRQFSNSRSEMNVSTLELGDSALYLCASSFGMAETQYFGPGTRLLVL.